The 13 T cell receptor beta chains reported below all come from one sample, sequenced in a study of cytomegalovirus exposure and HLA in healthy donors. PCR was performed using 60 Vbeta and 13 Jbeta primers. Method: immunoSEQ multiplex PCR; TCRdb's copy keeps in-frame clones and lacks some. The table records about 78,000 clones, roughly 63% of them present only once. The sequencing sample was made of PBMCs. The receptors derive from a man aged 25 to 40 in good health and CMV-seropositive.

Worth noting for this clone: In the same sample, other DNA sequences code for this CDR3. The chain joins TRBV29-1 to TRBJ2-7; maybe TRBD1 (5 bases). The CDR3 sequence is 14 residues long. Germline V gives CDR1 SQVTM, CDR2 ANQGSEA. V lost 7 bases, J lost 5 bases, and 21 bases lay in between. CDR3 nucleotides: TGCAGCGCCACTTCAGCCCAGGGCGGACACGAGCAGTACTTC. Amino acids: CSATSAQGGHEQYF.

This chain links TRBV5-1 with TRBJ2-5, with a possible D match to TRBD1 (6 bases). The germline V gene encodes CDR1 SGHRS and CDR2 YFSETQ. V shed 4 bases and J shed 9 bases, with 16 bases lying between them. The CDR3 sequence is 13 residues long. This chain's CDR3 is CASSDGQSGAQYF. CDR3 DNA: TGCGCCAGCAGCGATGGACAGTCTGGGGCCCAGTACTTC.

CDR3 sequence: CASTVLAGGSYEQYF. CDR3 nucleotide sequence: TGTGCCAGCACTGTACTAGCGGGAGGCTCCTACGAGCAGTACTTC. This chain joins TRBV6-5 and TRBJ2-7; 12 bases fit TRBD2. Unmatched junction bases numbered 4, after V lost 7 bases and J lost 0 bases. The CDR3 extends over 15 amino acids. Germline lookup yields CDR1 MNHEY and CDR2 SVGAGI.

V gene TRBV5-5 combines with J gene TRBJ1-1; the match to TRBD1 covers 9 bases. Germline loops: CDR1 SGHKS, CDR2 YYEKEE (reference sequence). The CDR3 length is 14 residues. Trimming at V came to 3 bases and at J to 5 bases, leaving 5 bases not matched to a gene. Here the CDR3 reads CASSYRGQRTEAFF. As DNA, the CDR3 is TGTGCCAGCAGCTACAGGGGGCAGAGGACTGAAGCTTTCTTT.

This rearrangement joins TRBV29-1 to TRBJ2-3; the match to TRBD1 covers 8 bases. The CDR3 loop spans 15 amino acids. Trimming at V came to 5 bases and at J to 3 bases, leaving 10 bases not matched to a gene. The V gene's germline CDR1 is SQVTM and CDR2 ANQGSEA. CDR3 loop: CSVSPGQGRTDTQYF. The DNA of the CDR3 is TGCAGCGTTTCCCCCGGACAGGGAAGGACAGATACGCAGTATTTT.

The gene calls are TRBV9 and TRBJ1-2; D might be TRBD1 (5 bases). Germline V gene data show CDR1 as SGDLS and CDR2 as YYNGEE. V gave up 4 bases and J gave up 6 bases, with 13 bases separating them. The CDR3 contains 13 residues. The CDR3 coding sequence is TGTGCCAGCAGCCAAGACAGATTTGATGGCTACACCTTC. Its protein is CASSQDRFDGYTF.

This rearrangement joins TRBV6-1 to TRBJ2-1; 9 bases are shared with TRBD1. CDR1 is MNHNS and CDR2 is SASEGT in the germline V gene. CDR3 length: 15 amino acids. J was trimmed by 9 bases and V by 3 bases; bases with no gene match: 9. This CDR3 is CASSEAGTGIGEQFF. CDR3 in DNA: TGTGCCAGCAGTGAGGCCGGGACAGGGATAGGTGAGCAGTTCTTC.

The chain employs TRBV6-1 and TRBJ1-5, with D perhaps matching TRBD1 (6 bases). Trimming shortened V by 8 bases and J by 10 bases, and 18 bases separated the two germline ends. CDR1 MNHNS and CDR2 SASEGT come from the germline V gene. The CDR3 is 13 residues long. This CDR3 reads CASLRDTPGPQHF. In DNA, the CDR3 is TGTGCCAGCCTCCGGGACACCCCAGGACCCCAGCATTTT.

V gene TRBV5-1 combines with J gene TRBJ1-5; D might be TRBD1 (5 bases). The CDR3 spans 16 residues. Germline CDR1 is SGHRS and CDR2 is YFSETQ. Between the trimmed V and J ends, which lost 4 bases and 1 base, there was a span of 15 bases. The CDR3 protein is CASSRTGETSNQPQHF. DNA of the CDR3: TGCGCCAGCAGCAGAACAGGAGAAACAAGCAATCAGCCCCAGCATTTT.

A word on this clone: A junction boundary mismatches the germline segment, possibly from a read error. The rearrangement links TRBV7-7 to TRBJ2-5; 7 bases agree with TRBD1. The CDR3 has 14 amino acids. Germline CDR1 is SSHAT and CDR2 is FNYEAQ (reference sequence). CDR3 sequence: CASSLQGKQETQYF. The CDR3 DNA reads TGTGCTAGCAGCTTACAGGGGAAGCAAGAGACCCAGTACTTC.

The V call is TRBV20-1, the J call TRBJ2-4; D is unresolved. This CDR3 contains 11 residues. Trimming took 5 bases from V and 2 from J, leaving 4 bases between them. CDR1 DFQATT and CDR2 SNEGSKA come from the germline V gene (reference sequence). The CDR3 region is CSAGPKNIQYF. CDR3 nucleotide sequence: TGCAGTGCTGGGCCCAAAAACATTCAGTACTTC.

The chain recombines TRBV2 with TRBJ2-1; D remains ambiguous. The CDR3 extends over 13 amino acids. CDR1 SNHLY and CDR2 FYNNEI come from the germline V gene. Deletions cut 2 bases from V and 6 bases from J, with 8 bases between. The CDR3 here is CASSETNSNEQFF. For the CDR3, the DNA is TGTGCCAGCAGTGAAACTAACTCCAATGAGCAGTTCTTC.

This clone was counted between two and nine times. J is TRBJ1-2 and V is TRBV7-9, with D possibly matching TRBD1 (6 bases). V was trimmed by 4 bases and J by 0 bases, leaving 9 bases between them. CDR1 is SEHNR and CDR2 is FQNEAQ in the germline V gene (reference sequence). The CDR3 is 14 residues long. The CDR3 region is CASSSSGANYGYTF. The CDR3 bases are TGTGCCAGCAGCTCTTCAGGGGCTAACTATGGCTACACCTTC. Variable domain in full (rest from reference TRBV7-9 and TRBJ1-2): DTGVSQNPRHKITKRGQNVTFRCDPISEHNRLYWYRQTLGQGPEFLTYFQNEAQLEKSRLLSDRFSAERPKGSFSTLEIQRTEQGDSAMYLCASSSSGANYGYTFGSGTRLTVV.